This entry features one T cell receptor (beta chain) sequence. Compared with germline, one end of the junction differs, possibly owing to a read error. The source of the sample is a study of blood T cells in healthy people across ages. Sample-barcoded 5' priming and a J-beta primer mix drove a second PCR of roughly 6 to 12 cycles. TCRdb recomputed calls from the 5' RACE reads with MiXCR, one row per CDR3 protein. The sample shows about 1,400,000 distinct CDR3 sequences, 55% to 75% of them seen only once. The CDR3 extends over 13 amino acids. In germline, CDR1 is MNHEY, CDR2 SVGEGT. This clonotype was obtained from a man in his late teens or twenties in good health. What was sequenced was blood. V usage is TRBV6-2 or TRBV6-3 and J usage is TRBJ1-1; D uncertain. CDR3 protein: CASSYPRTTGAFF. The CDR3 DNA reads as TGTGCCAGCAGTTACCCTCGGACCACTGGAGCTTTCTTT.